This T cell receptor (beta chain) comes out of a study of control samples from healthy donors and cancer patients. The table came from immunoSEQ multiplex PCR; TCRdb's copy has only in-frame clones and leaves some out. Among roughly 220,000 clones listed, over 90% were seen once. V lost 2 bases, J lost 5 bases, and 4 bases lay in between. The CDR3 contains 12 residues. The germline CDR1 and CDR2 sequences are SGHTA and FQGNSA. V usage is TRBV7-2 and J usage is TRBJ1-3; no reliable D call. The clonotype originates from a man aged 45-65 years in good health. Sequencing was done on a sample of blood. The CDR3 nucleotides read TGTGCCAGCAGCTTATCCCGAAACACCATATATTTT. Translated, it gives CASSLSRNTIYF.